What follows are 14 T cell receptor beta chains derived from one specimen sequenced in a study of T cell responses to AZD1222 COVID-19 vaccine (dated by TCRdb to about 2021). The library relied on the immunoSEQ multiplex PCR assay. TCRdb carries this immuneACCESS record with in-frame sequences only. Its versions omit some clonotypes, under half of them owing to an unresolved V gene in the studies checked, with the rest unexplained. The sample includes under 150,000 clones, with 85% to 90% observed a single time. The top ten constitute 1.5% to 2% of the sample. The time point label here, explained by the study, means: about 28 days (+/-7) after the second vaccine dose. This specimen consisted of peripheral blood, obtained 28 days after the second AZD1222 dose. All receptors come from an adult who received the AZD1222 COVID-19 vaccine.

The gene calls are TRBV7-6 and TRBJ1-1; tentatively, D is TRBD1 (5 bases). Per germline, CDR1 SGHVS and CDR2 FNYEAQ. V was clipped by 4 bases and J by 1 base, with 7 bases between them. The CDR3 sequence is 13 residues long. CDR3 DNA: TGTGCCAGCAGCTCCGGACAGAACACTGAAGCTTTCTTT. This codes for CASSSGQNTEAFF.

The rearrangement joins TRBV5-5 to TRBJ2-7, with D perhaps assigned TRBD1 or TRBD2 (5 bases each). The CDR3 has 14 amino acids. Germline V lookup: CDR1 SGHKS, CDR2 YYEKEE (reference sequence). The V end lost 6 bases, the J end lost 6 bases, and 19 bases lay between the germline ends. In DNA form, the CDR3 reads TGTGCCAGCACCCTGGAGGTAGGGGACGTCGAGCAGTACTTC. Its protein is CASTLEVGDVEQYF.

The chain has TRBV19 and TRBJ2-3, with TRBD2 matching 10 bases. The V and J ends lost 5 bases and 4 bases, in that order; junction bases with no gene match: 3. CDR1 LNHDA and CDR2 SQIVND come from the germline V gene (reference sequence). The CDR3 extends over 14 amino acids. The CDR3 sequence: CASSQLAGADTQYF. CDR3 coding DNA: TGTGCCAGTAGTCAGCTAGCGGGAGCAGATACGCAGTATTTT.

The gene calls are TRBV5-6 and TRBJ1-2, with a tentative D call TRBD1 (6 bases). The V end lost 0 bases, the J end lost 3 bases, and 9 bases lay between the germline ends. Per germline, CDR1 SGHDT and CDR2 YYEEEE. The CDR3 has 14 residues. The CDR3: CASSLDRAHYGYTF. In DNA form, the CDR3 reads TGTGCCAGCAGCTTGGACAGGGCTCACTATGGCTACACCTTC.

The genes are TRBV5-6 and TRBJ1-5; D unclear. The CDR3 is made up of 13 amino acids. Germline CDR1 is SGHDT and CDR2 is YYEEEE. The V end lost 4 bases, the J end lost 3 bases, and 8 bases lay between the germline ends. CDR3 residues: CASSLRPNQPQHF. Written as DNA, the CDR3 is TGTGCCAGCAGCCTACGACCCAATCAGCCCCAGCATTTT.

The chain combines TRBV9 with TRBJ2-7; no reliable D call. Germline CDR1 and CDR2: SGDLS and YYNGEE. Trimming shortened V by 8 bases and J by 7 bases, and 16 bases separated the two germline ends. The length of the CDR3 is 12 residues. The CDR3 region is CASTPGGGEQYF. For the CDR3, the DNA is TGTGCCAGTACTCCCGGCGGTGGTGAGCAGTACTTC.

This clone was found once. The gene calls are TRBV6-5 and TRBJ1-6; the D is unclear. V was pared by 6 bases and J by 6 bases, with 15 bases between. The CDR3 extends over 15 amino acids. Germline CDR1 MNHEY, CDR2 SVGAGI. The CDR3 is CASSLQDGFNSPLHF. The CDR3 nucleotides read TGTGCCAGCAGCCTCCAAGACGGATTTAATTCACCCCTCCACTTT.

The rearrangement joins TRBV30 to TRBJ1-2; possibly TRBD1 for D (5 bases). The CDR3 has 13 amino acids. CDR1 and CDR2 (germline): GTSNPN, SVGIG (reference sequence). The ends were cut back, 2 bases at V and 11 bases at J, with 18 bases in the middle. The chain's CDR3 is CAWSPTDIAGYTF. The CDR3 DNA reads TGTGCCTGGAGTCCGACGGACATCGCGGGGTACACCTTC.

The V gene is TRBV29-1, the J gene TRBJ2-7; D gene unclear. CDR1 is SQVTM, CDR2 ANQGSEA, per germline. The CDR3 consists of 11 residues. V was pared by 4 bases and J by 5 bases, with 9 bases between. CDR3 DNA sequence: TGCAGCGTTGGGACCACAGACGAGCAGTACTTC. Amino acids: CSVGTTDEQYF.

The chain has TRBV6-6 and TRBJ1-5; TRBD1 might be the D (5 bases). With 10 bases removed from V and 1 base from J, the gap between germline ends came to 14 bases. CDR1 and CDR2 from the germline V gene are MNHNY and SVGAGI (reference sequence). This CDR3 has 14 residues. CDR3 region: CATIPSGSNQPQHF. The CDR3 nucleotides read TGTGCCACCATTCCCTCAGGGAGCAATCAGCCCCAGCATTTT.

The V gene is TRBV18, the J gene TRBJ2-7; 7 positions agree with TRBD2. This CDR3 spans 14 amino acids. Germline CDR1 reads KGHSH; CDR2 reads LQKENI. Trimming cost V 3 bases and J 7 bases; bases outside gene matches: 9. CDR3 DNA: TGTGCCAGCTCACCTTACGGGGGGTCGGGGGAGCAGTACTTC. This translates into CASSPYGGSGEQYF.

This rearrangement joins TRBV7-2 to TRBJ1-2; 8 nucleotides match TRBD1. Germline assignment: CDR1 SGHTA and CDR2 FQGNSA. The CDR3 extends over 15 amino acids. V dropped 6 bases and J dropped 4; count of bases not matched to a gene: 10. CDR3 nucleotides: TGTGCCAGCAGTAGAAATCAGGGGGCAGGCTATGGCTACACCTTC. Its translation is CASSRNQGAGYGYTF.

The CDR3 bases are TGTGCCAGCAGTGAAAGGGCAGCAACTAATGAAAAACTGTTTTTT. It encodes CASSERAATNEKLFF. This chain joins TRBV6-1 and TRBJ1-4; D ambiguous. There are 15 residues in the CDR3. CDR1 and CDR2 (germline): MNHNS, SASEGT. Trimming took 2 bases from V and 0 from J, leaving 7 bases between them.

This clone showed up just once. This chain connects TRBV28 to TRBJ2-6; D unresolved. V gave up 2 bases and J gave up 0 bases, with 5 bases separating them. The CDR3 loop spans 15 amino acids. The V gene's germline CDR1 is MDHEN and CDR2 SYDVKM. Here the CDR3 DNA reads TGTGCCAGCAGTTTAGCGAGCTCTGGGGCCAACGTCCTGACTTTC. It yields the protein CASSLASSGANVLTF.